The 9 T cell receptor beta chains presented below share a single source sample, sequenced in a study of blood T cell repertoires in COVID-19. Measured with immunoSEQ multiplex PCR; TCRdb has only the in-frame clones, and not every one. The sample records roughly 12,000 clones, about 90% being singletons. The sequenced sample was peripheral blood. Receptor source: a woman aged 70-85 years with active COVID-19.

J is TRBJ2-3 and V is TRBV4-2; D is uncertain. V was shortened by 1 base and J by 2 bases, with 7 bases between the two germline ends. Germline V gives CDR1 LGHNA, CDR2 YNFKEQ. This CDR3 has 14 amino acids. The CDR3 protein is CASSQVDFTDTQYF. DNA of the CDR3: TGTGCCAGCAGCCAAGTAGACTTCACAGATACGCAGTATTTT.

The rearrangement joins TRBV15 to TRBJ1-4, with 11 bases that match TRBD1. The CDR3 runs to 15 residues. Trimming at V came to 5 bases and at J to 5 bases, leaving 4 bases not matched to a gene. Germline V gene lookup returns CDR1 LNHNV and CDR2 YYDKDF (reference sequence). Here the CDR3 reads CATSGQGAGNEKLFF. The CDR3 coding sequence is TGTGCCACCAGCGGACAGGGGGCTGGCAATGAAAAACTGTTTTTT. Full variable domain (outside the CDR3, taken from reference TRBV15 and TRBJ1-4): DAMVIQNPRYQVTQFGKPVTLSCSQTLNHNVMYWYQQKSSQAPKLLFHYYDKDFNNEADTPDNFQSRRPNTSFCFLDIRSPGLGDTAMYLCATSGQGAGNEKLFFGSGTQLSVL.

The gene calls are TRBV9 and TRBJ1-4, with TRBD1 identical over 11 bases. The CDR3 has 15 amino acids. Germline assignment: CDR1 SGDLS and CDR2 YYNGEE. J was trimmed by 7 bases and V by 0 bases; bases with no gene match: 2. The CDR3 sequence: CASSVGTGGIEKLFF. DNA for the CDR3: TGTGCCAGCAGCGTAGGGACAGGGGGCATTGAAAAACTGTTTTTT.

This sequence joins TRBV6-6 and TRBJ1-1; TRBD1 agrees at 10 bases. CDR3 length: 15 residues. With 5 bases clipped from V and 1 base from J, the junction kept 4 bases outside the gene matches. Per the germline V gene, CDR1 is MNHNY and CDR2 is SVGAGI (reference sequence). The CDR3 sequence is CASSVWDRGNTEAFF. CDR3 in DNA: TGTGCCAGCAGTGTGTGGGACAGGGGGAACACTGAAGCTTTCTTT.

This clone showed up just once. The chain employs TRBV20-1 and TRBJ2-7, with D maybe TRBD2 (5 bases). Germline values: CDR1 DFQATT, CDR2 SNEGSKA (reference sequence). CDR3 length equals 11 residues. V lost 3 bases and J 3 bases, leaving 6 bases between the germline ends. The CDR3 DNA reads TGCAGTGCTAGTGGACTCTACGAGCAGTACTTC. Its translation: CSASGLYEQYF.

The gene calls are TRBV5-4 and TRBJ1-2; 9 positions match TRBD1. The CDR3 spans 16 residues. The V gene's germline CDR1 is SGHNT and CDR2 YYREEE (reference sequence). The trim removed 4 bases at V and 2 bases at J, leaving 9 bases unmatched. The DNA of the CDR3 is TGTGCCAGCAGCGCCGGACAGGGGTCGACGAACTATGGCTACACCTTC. The encoded protein is CASSAGQGSTNYGYTF.

This chain links TRBV29-1 with TRBJ1-5, with a weak D call TRBD1 (5 bases). Looked up from germline, CDR1 is SQVTM and CDR2 is ANQGSEA. The V end was cut by 4 bases, the J end by 3 bases, with 16 bases between. This CDR3 spans 15 amino acids. CDR3 DNA: TGCAGCGTTGGGGGACTTGGGGGGGTCAATCAGCCCCAGCATTTT. This translates into CSVGGLGGVNQPQHF.

The V call is TRBV3-1 (or the pseudogene TRBV3-2), the J call TRBJ2-1, with 10 bases that match TRBD2. The CDR3 totals 16 residues. The germline V gene encodes CDR1 LGHDT and CDR2 YNNKEL (reference sequence). After removal of 0 bases from V and 6 bases from J, the junction contained 5 bases not matched to a gene. CDR3 sequence: CASSQDPGLAPNEQFF. The DNA of the CDR3 is TGTGCCAGCAGCCAAGATCCGGGACTAGCGCCCAATGAGCAGTTCTTC.

The CDR3 DNA reads TGCGCCAGCGGATTAGACAGGGGATGGTATCAGCCCCAGCATTTT. It encodes CASGLDRGWYQPQHF. The chain combines TRBV23-1 with TRBJ1-5, with 8 nucleotides matching TRBD1. TRBV23-1 is an open reading frame, and its role is uncertain. With 8 bases clipped from V and 5 bases from J, the junction kept 11 bases outside the gene matches. This CDR3 is 15 amino acids long.